This T cell receptor (beta chain) was found in a study of radiotherapy plus CTLA-4 blockade in lung cancer. Alongside CTLA-4 blockade with ipilimumab, patients with chemo-refractory metastatic non-small-cell lung cancer received focal radiation. Points on this clone: Its antigen is still unknown.

Germline assignment: CDR1 SGHTA and CDR2 FQGNSA. The CDR3 spans 18 residues. V dropped 3 bases and J dropped 0 bases, with 18 bases sitting between them. Overall study results and limits: Blood-borne expansion of tumor-derived TCR clones followed radiotherapy plus ipilimumab. In blood, early T cell clone dynamics reportedly predicted response best, together with interferon-beta.

Data came from immunoSEQ multiplex PCR; TCRdb stores just in-frame clones and leaves some out. Of about 14,000 clones listed, 70% to 85% are singletons. The rearrangement uses TRBV7-2 and TRBJ1-3; D not resolved. The TCR originated in a human donor with non-small cell lung cancer whose response to radiotherapy plus ipilimumab could not be evaluated. Specimen: peripheral blood, collected from a patient treated with radiotherapy plus ipilimumab. DNA of the CDR3: TGTGCCAGCAGCTTTTACGGTCCAGGCTTCACCTCTGGAAACACCATATATTTT. It is translated as CASSFYGPGFTSGNTIYF.